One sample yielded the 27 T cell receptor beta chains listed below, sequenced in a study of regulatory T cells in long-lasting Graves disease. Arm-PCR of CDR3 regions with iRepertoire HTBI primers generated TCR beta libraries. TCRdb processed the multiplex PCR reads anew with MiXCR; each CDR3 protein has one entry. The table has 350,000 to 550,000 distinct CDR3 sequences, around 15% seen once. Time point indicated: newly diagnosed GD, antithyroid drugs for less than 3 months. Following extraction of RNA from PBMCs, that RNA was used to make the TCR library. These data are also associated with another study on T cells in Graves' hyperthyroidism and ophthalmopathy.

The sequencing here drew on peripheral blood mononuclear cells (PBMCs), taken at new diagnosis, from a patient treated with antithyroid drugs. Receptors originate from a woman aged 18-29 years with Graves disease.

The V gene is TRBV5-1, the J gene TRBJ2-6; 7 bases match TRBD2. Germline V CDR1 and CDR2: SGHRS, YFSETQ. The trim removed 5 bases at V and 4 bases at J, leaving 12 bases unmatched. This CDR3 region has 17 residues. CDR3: CASSLRGGSSGANVLTF. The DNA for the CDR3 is TGCGCCAGCAGTCTGCGCGGCGGGAGCTCAGGGGCCAACGTCCTGACTTTC.

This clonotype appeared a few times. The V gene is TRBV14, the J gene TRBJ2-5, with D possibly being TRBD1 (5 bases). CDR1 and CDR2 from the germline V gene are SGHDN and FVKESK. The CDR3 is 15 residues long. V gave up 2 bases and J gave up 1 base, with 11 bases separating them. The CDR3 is CASSQIQGSQETQYF. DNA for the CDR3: TGTGCCAGCAGCCAAATCCAGGGTAGCCAAGAGACCCAGTACTTC.

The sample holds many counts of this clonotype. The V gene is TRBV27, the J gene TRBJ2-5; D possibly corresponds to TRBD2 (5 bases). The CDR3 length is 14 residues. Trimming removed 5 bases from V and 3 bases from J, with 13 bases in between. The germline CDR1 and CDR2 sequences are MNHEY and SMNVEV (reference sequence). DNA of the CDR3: TGTGCCAGCAGTCCAATTCCCGGGAAAGAGACCCAGTACTTC. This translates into CASSPIPGKETQYF.

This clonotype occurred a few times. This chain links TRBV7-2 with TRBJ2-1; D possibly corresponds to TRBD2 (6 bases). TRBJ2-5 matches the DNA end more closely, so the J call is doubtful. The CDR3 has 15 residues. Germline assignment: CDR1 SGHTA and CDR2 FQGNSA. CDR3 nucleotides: TGTGCCAGCAGCAGCATGTCAGGGAGGCCAGAGACCCAGTACTTC. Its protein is CASSSMSGRPETQYF.

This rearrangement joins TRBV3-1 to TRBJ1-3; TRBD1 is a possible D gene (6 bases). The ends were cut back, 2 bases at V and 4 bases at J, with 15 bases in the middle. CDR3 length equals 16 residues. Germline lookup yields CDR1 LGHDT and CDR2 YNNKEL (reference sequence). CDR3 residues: CASSQNRQVSGNTIYF. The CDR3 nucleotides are TGTGCCAGCAGCCAAAACCGACAGGTTAGCGGAAACACCATATATTTT.

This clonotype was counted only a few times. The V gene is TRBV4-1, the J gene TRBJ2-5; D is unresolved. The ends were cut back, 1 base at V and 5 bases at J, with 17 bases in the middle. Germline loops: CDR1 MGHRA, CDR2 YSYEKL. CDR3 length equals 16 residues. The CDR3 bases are TGCGCCAGCAGCCAAGGGTTCAGTCACGGTGGGGAGACCCAGTACTTC. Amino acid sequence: CASSQGFSHGGETQYF.

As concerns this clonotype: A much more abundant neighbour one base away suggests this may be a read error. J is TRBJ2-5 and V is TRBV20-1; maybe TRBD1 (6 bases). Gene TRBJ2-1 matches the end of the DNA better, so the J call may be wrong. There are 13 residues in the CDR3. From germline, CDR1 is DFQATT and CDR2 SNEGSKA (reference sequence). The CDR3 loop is CSAPKMDSYEQFF. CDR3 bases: TGCAGTGCTCCGAAGATGGACAGCTACGAGCAGTTCTTC.

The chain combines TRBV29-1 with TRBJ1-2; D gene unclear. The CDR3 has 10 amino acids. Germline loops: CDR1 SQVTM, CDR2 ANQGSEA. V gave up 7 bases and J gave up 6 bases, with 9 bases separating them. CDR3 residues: CSGWGDGYTF. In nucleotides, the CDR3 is TGCAGCGGGTGGGGAGATGGCTACACCTTC. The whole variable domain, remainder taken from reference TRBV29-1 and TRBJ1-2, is SAVISQKPSRDICQRGTSLTIQCQVDSQVTMMFWYRQQPGQSLTLIATANQGSEATYESGFVIDKFPISRPNLTFSTLTVSNMSPEDSSIYLCSGWGDGYTFGSGTRLTVV.

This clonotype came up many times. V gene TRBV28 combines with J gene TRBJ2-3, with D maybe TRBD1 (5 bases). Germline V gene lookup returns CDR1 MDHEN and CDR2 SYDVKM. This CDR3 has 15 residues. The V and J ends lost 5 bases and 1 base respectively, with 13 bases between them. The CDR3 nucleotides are TGTGCCAGCAGTGTGGGGCGTGGTCGCACAGATACGCAGTATTTT. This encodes CASSVGRGRTDTQYF.

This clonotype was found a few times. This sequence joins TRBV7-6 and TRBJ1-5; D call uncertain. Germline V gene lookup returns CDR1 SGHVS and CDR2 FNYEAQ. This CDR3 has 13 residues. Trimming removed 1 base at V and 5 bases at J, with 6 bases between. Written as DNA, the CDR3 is TGTGCCAGCAGCTTAGAGAGTCATCAGCCCCAGCATTTT. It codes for CASSLESHQPQHF.

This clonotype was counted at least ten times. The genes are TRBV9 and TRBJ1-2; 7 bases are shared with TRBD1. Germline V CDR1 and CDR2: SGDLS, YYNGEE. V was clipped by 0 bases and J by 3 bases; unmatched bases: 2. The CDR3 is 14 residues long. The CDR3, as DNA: TGTGCCAGCAGCGTAGAGGGACAGCACTATGGCTACACCTTC. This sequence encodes CASSVEGQHYGYTF.

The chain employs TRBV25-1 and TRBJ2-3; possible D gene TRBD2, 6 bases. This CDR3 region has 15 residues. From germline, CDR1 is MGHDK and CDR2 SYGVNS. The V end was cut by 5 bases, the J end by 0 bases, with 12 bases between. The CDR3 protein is CASSLGGISTDTQYF. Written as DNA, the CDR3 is TGTGCCAGCAGTCTCGGCGGGATTAGCACAGATACGCAGTATTTT.

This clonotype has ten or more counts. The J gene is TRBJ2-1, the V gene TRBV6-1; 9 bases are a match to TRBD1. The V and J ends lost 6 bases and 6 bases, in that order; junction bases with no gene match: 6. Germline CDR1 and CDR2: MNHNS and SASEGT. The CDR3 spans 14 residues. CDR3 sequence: CASSTGTGSNEQFF. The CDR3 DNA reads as TGTGCCAGCAGCACCGGGACAGGGAGCAATGAGCAGTTCTTC.

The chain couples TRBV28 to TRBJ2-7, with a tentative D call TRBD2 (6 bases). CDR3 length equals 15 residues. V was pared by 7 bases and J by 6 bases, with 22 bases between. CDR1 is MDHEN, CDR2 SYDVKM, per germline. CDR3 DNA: TGTGCCAGCAACCTACCTCTTGGGGAGGACGTCGAGCAGTACTTC. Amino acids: CASNLPLGEDVEQYF.

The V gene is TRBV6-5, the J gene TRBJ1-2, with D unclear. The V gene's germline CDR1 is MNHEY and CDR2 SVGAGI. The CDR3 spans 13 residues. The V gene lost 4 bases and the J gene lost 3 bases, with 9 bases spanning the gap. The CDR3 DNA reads TGTGCCAGCAGTTTCGACGGGTACTATGGCTACACCTTC. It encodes CASSFDGYYGYTF.

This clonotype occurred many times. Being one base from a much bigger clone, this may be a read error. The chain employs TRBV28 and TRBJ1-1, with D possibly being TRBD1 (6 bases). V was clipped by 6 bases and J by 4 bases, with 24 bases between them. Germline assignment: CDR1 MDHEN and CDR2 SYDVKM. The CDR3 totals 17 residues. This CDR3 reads CASRTGAPRKMSTEAFF. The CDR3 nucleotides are TGTGCCAGCAGGACAGGTGCCCCTCGGAAAATGAGCACTGAAGCTTTCTTT.

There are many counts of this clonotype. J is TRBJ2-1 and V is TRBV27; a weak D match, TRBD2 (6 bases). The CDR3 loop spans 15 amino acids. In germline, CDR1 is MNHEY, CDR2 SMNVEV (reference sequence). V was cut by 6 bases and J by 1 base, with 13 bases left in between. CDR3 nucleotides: TGTGCCAGCAGCCGGGGAGGCGAATCCTACAATGAGCAGTTCTTC. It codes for CASSRGGESYNEQFF.

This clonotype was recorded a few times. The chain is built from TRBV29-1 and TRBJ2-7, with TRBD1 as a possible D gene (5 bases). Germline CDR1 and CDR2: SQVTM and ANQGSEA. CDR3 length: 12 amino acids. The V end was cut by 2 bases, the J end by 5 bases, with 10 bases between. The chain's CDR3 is CSVESQGDEQYF. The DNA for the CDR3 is TGCAGCGTTGAATCTCAGGGTGACGAGCAGTACTTC.

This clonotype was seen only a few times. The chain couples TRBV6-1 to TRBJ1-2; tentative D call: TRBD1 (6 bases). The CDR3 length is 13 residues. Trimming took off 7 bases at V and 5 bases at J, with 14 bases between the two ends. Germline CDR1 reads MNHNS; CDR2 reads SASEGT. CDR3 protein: CASTRAGDYGYTF. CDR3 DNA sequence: TGTGCCAGCACGAGGGCAGGGGATTATGGCTACACCTTC.

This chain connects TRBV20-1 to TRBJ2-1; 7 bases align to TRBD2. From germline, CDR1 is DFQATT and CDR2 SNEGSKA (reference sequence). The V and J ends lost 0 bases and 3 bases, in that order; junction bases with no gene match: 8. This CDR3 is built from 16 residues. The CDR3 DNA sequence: TGCAGTGCTAGAGATGGGAGGGACTACTACTACAATGAGCAGTTCTTC. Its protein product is CSARDGRDYYYNEQFF.

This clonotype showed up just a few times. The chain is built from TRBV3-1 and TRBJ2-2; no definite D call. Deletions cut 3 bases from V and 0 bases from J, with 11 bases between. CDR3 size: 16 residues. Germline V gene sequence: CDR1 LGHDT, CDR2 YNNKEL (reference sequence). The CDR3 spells CASSQNPGTNTGELFF. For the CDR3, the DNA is TGTGCCAGCAGCCAGAACCCGGGCACGAACACCGGGGAGCTGTTTTTT. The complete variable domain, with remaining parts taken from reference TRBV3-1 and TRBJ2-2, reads DTAVSQTPKYLVTQMGNDKSIKCEQNLGHDTMYWYKQDSKKFLKIMFSYNNKELIINETVPNRFSPKSPDKAHLNLHINSLELGDSAVYFCASSQNPGTNTGELFFGEGSRLTVL.

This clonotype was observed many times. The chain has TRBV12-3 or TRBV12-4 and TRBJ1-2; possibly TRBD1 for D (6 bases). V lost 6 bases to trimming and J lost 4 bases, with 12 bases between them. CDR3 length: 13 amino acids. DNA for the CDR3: TGTGCCAGCAGCCCCTCAGGGGCCTATGGCTACACCTTC. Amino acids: CASSPSGAYGYTF.

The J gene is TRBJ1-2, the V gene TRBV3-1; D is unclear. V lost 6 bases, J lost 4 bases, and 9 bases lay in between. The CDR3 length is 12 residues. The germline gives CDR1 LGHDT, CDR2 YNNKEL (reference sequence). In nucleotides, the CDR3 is TGTGCCAGCAGTAGGCGGAGCTATGGCTACACCTTC. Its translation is CASSRRSYGYTF.

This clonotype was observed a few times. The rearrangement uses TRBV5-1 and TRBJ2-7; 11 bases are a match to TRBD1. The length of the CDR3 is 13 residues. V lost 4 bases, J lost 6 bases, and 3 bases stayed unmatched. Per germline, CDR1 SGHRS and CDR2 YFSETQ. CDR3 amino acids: CASSPDRGREQYF. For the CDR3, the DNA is TGCGCCAGCAGCCCGGACAGGGGGCGCGAGCAGTACTTC. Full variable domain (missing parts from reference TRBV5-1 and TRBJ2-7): KAGVTQTPRYLIKTRGQQVTLSCSPISGHRSVSWYQQTPGQGLQFLFEYFSETQRNKGNFPGRFSGRQFSNSRSEMNVSTLELGDSALYLCASSPDRGREQYFGPGTRLTVT.

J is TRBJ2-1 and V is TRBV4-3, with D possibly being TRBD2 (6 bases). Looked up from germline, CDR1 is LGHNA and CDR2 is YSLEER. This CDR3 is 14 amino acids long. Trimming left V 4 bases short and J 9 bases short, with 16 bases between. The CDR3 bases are TGCGCCAGCAGCCCCTCCGGGGACTTTGGTGAGCAGTTCTTC. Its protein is CASSPSGDFGEQFF.

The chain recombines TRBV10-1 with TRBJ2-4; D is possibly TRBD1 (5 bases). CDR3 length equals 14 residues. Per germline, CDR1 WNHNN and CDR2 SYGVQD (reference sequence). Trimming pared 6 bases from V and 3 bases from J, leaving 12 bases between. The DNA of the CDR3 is TGCGCCAGCAGCCGAATCAGGGTCAAAAACATTCAGTACTTC. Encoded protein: CASSRIRVKNIQYF.

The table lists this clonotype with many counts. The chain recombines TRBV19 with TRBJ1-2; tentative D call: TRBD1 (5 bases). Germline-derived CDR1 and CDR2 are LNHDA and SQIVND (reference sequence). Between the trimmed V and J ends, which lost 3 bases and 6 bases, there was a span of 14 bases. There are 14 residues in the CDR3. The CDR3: CASSIVAGYHGYTF. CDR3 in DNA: TGTGCCAGTAGTATCGTGGCAGGGTACCATGGCTACACCTTC.